The text below deals with one T cell receptor (beta chain). Its antigen specificity is not known. Qualities for individual bases were not recorded, and no much larger clone is one base off. The sample comes from a study of CD8+ T cells in alopecia areata (dated by TCRdb to 2017 to 2018). As for the study more broadly: The treated patients took part in an open-label pilot trial in which moderate-to-severe alopecia areata was treated with oral tofacitinib at 5 to 10 mg twice daily. RNA was extracted with the PAXgene miRNA kit for fixed scalp, the miRNeasy kit for PBMCs, and the RNeasy kit for mouse skin. TCRbeta CDR3 regions were amplified by immunoSEQ multiplex PCR with 35 Vbeta forward and 13 Jbeta reverse primers. On the human side, TCRbeta sequencing was run on scalp tissue and on sorted CD4+ and CD8+ peripheral blood T cells from healthy controls and from alopecia areata patients with either patchy or totalis/universalis disease. Tofacitinib-treated patients had biopsies at baseline and at 4 and 24 weeks of treatment, with a later scalp biopsy in several patients. Patients received tofacitinib for 6 to 18 months and were then followed off drug for 6 months to check for delayed response and recurrence. Scalp clonality was compared across normal scalp (n=4), patchy alopecia areata scalp (n=8), and alopecia totalis/universalis scalp (n=8). The study used high-throughput TCRbeta sequencing to examine T cell clonal expansion in alopecia areata, in both the C3H/HeJ mouse model and human patients. Overall study outcomes, separate from this receptor: Lesional scalp, especially in alopecia totalis/universalis, showed higher clonality and more expanded CD8+ clones than normal scalp, suggesting antigenic drive. Shared TCR sequences between patients were less evident than in mice, which may be partly attributable to HLA diversity in the patient population. Unlike mouse skin, where gammadelta T cells dominate, normal human skin contains resident alphabeta T cells that get sequenced too, which complicates analysis of the scalp TCR repertoire.

Read against the paper, the sample's time point label means: baseline before oral tofacitinib. Lesional scalp punch biopsies and peripheral blood were obtained from alopecia areata patients. PBMCs were isolated by density centrifugation and stained for CD3, CD4 and CD8, after which CD4+ and CD8+ T cells were sorted on a FACSAria. The CDR3 goes from the cysteine to the phenylalanine over 15 residues. Of the read, only the CDR3 DNA is kept; its 45 bases are in frame from base 1. Via the germline V gene, CDR1 is LGHNA and CDR2 YNFKEQ. Germline trimming: 3 bases from V, 6 bases from J; junction bases outside gene matches: 6. The method was the immunoSEQ multiplex PCR assay. To provide template for TCR sequencing, every sample had RNA extracted and reverse transcribed into cDNA. First-strand cDNA was synthesized with SuperScript III using a 2:1 mix of oligo-dT and random hexamers. Amplification bias was assessed with a synthetic immune receptor repertoire, and residual bias was removed computationally. In the original analysis: Raw reads were preprocessed to remove errors, and CDR3 was defined according to IMGT conventions as the region from the conserved cysteine to phenylalanine. To get clonality, Shannon entropy was normalized by log2 of the number of productive unique TCRs and the result was subtracted from 1. CD4 or CD8 identity of scalp clones was inferred by cross-referencing scalp TCRbeta sequences with sorted blood CD4 and CD8 repertoires. The table comes from immuneACCESS by way of TCRdb, which keeps in-frame sequences with V and J called. Part of the clones is missing from these tables; in studies checked, under half for an unresolved V gene and the rest for unknown reasons. V and J calls plus clone size are reproduced from that table; the DNA served to infer D and trimming. The sample data list around 140,000 clones, and about 87% of these were observed just once. The top ten constitute about 14% of the sample.

The chain couples TRBV4-2 to TRBJ2-7, with 12 junctional bases fitting TRBD1. The sequencing here drew on CD8+ T cells sorted from blood, taken at week 0. The receptor comes from a human donor with alopecia areata. The CDR3 amino acid sequence is: CASSHIGTGGSEQYF. The sequenced DNA: TGTGCCAGCAGCCACATTGGGACAGGGGGCAGCGAGCAGTACTTC.